Below are 30 T cell receptor beta chains sequenced from a single sample in a study of PD-1 blockade in classical Hodgkin lymphoma (TCRdb year 2020). The library was made by the immunoSEQ multiplex PCR assay. TCRdb re-hosts the immuneACCESS table, in-frame sequences only. Its copies lack some clones; in the studies checked, an unresolved V gene accounts for under half of them, and the cause for the rest is not known. The sample table lists 75,000 to 100,000 clones, 85% to 95% of them with a count of one. The top ten clones comprise roughly 2% of the sample. The time point label here, explained by the study, means: cycle 4 day 1 (C4D1), after more than five weeks of nivolumab. Every trial patient had relapsed following autologous stem cell transplantation, and prior brentuximab vedotin exposure was what differed among cohorts A, B and C. The material was peripheral blood mononuclear cells (PBMCs), obtained before the fourth cycle of nivolumab. The receptors here all came from a human donor with classical Hodgkin lymphoma.

The chain employs TRBV27 and TRBJ1-2; the D gene is possibly TRBD1 (5 bases). The CDR3 has 18 residues. Germline V lookup: CDR1 MNHEY, CDR2 SMNVEV (reference sequence). Trimming stripped 0 bases from V and 2 bases from J, with 19 bases between. For the CDR3, the DNA is TGTGCCAGCAGTTTATCGGGGGAGTTGACCGGAGGGAACTATGGCTACACCTTC. It specifies CASSLSGELTGGNYGYTF.

This sequence joins TRBV20-1 and TRBJ2-1; D is ambiguous. This CDR3 has 11 amino acids. In germline, CDR1 is DFQATT, CDR2 SNEGSKA (reference sequence). The V gene lost 1 base and the J gene lost 9 bases, with 7 bases spanning the gap. The CDR3 nucleotides are TGCAGTGCTAGAGTTTTCGGTGAGCAGTTCTTC. It is translated as CSARVFGEQFF.

The genes are TRBV28 and TRBJ1-5; the match to TRBD1 covers 7 bases. The CDR3 totals 16 residues. The germline V gene has CDR1 MDHEN and CDR2 SYDVKM. The ends lost 1 base at V and 3 bases at J; junction bases unmatched: 6. Here the CDR3 DNA reads TGTGCCAGCAGTTTATTGGGCAGGGGGTACAATCAGCCCCAGCATTTT. Amino acid sequence: CASSLLGRGYNQPQHF.

The CDR3 sequence: CASSFNGNTEAFF. The CDR3 nucleotides are TGTGCCAGCAGCTTTAACGGGAACACTGAAGCTTTCTTT. This chain links TRBV5-4 with TRBJ1-1; D is undetermined. The V end lost 2 bases, the J end lost 1 base, and 6 bases lay between the germline ends. CDR1 SGHNT and CDR2 YYREEE come from the germline V gene (reference sequence). The CDR3 length is 13 residues. Combining the CDR3 with reference TRBV5-4 and TRBJ1-1 gives the whole variable domain ETGVTQSPTHLIKTRGQQVTLRCSSQSGHNTVSWYQQALGQGPQFIFQYYREEENGRGNFPPRFSGLQFPNYSSELNVNALELDDSALYLCASSFNGNTEAFFGQGTRLTVV.

This clone was recorded only once. The chain employs TRBV9 and TRBJ2-5; 7 bases match TRBD1. J gave up 3 bases and V 6 bases, and 8 bases lay outside the gene matches. This CDR3 is 14 amino acids long. The V gene's germline CDR1 is SGDLS and CDR2 YYNGEE. The CDR3 DNA sequence: TGTGCCAGCACCGACCCCGGGACAGAAGAGACCCAGTACTTC. Translation: CASTDPGTEETQYF.

This chain joins TRBV27 and TRBJ2-3; 7 positions match TRBD1. The germline CDR1 and CDR2 sequences are MNHEY and SMNVEV (reference sequence). This CDR3 is built from 15 residues. The junction had 5 bases not matched to a gene; V was cut back by 5 bases and J by 0 bases. CDR3 amino acids: CASSPAGGSTDTQYF. CDR3 nucleotide sequence: TGTGCCAGCAGTCCAGCAGGGGGAAGCACAGATACGCAGTATTTT.

The chain employs TRBV6-5 and TRBJ1-2, with 7 nucleotides matching TRBD1. The CDR3 contains 13 residues. From germline, CDR1 is MNHEY and CDR2 SVGAGI. The V gene end was trimmed by 5 bases and the J gene end by 7 bases; junction bases not matched to a gene: 7. The CDR3 DNA reads as TGTGCCAGCAGTAGACAGGGTGGACTTGGCTACACCTTC. This gives the protein CASSRQGGLGYTF.

This chain joins TRBV5-1 and TRBJ1-1, with 8 positions matching TRBD1. The germline CDR1 and CDR2 sequences are SGHRS and YFSETQ. CDR3 length: 15 residues. With V trimmed by 4 bases and J by 10 bases, 15 bases remained unmatched. Here the CDR3 reads CASSRTLTGEPRAFF. The CDR3 DNA is TGCGCCAGCAGCCGCACCCTGACAGGGGAGCCGAGAGCTTTCTTT.

This clone has just one count. The gene calls are TRBV9 and TRBJ2-5; D is possibly TRBD2 (5 bases). V lost 0 bases to trimming and J lost 5 bases, with 14 bases between them. CDR1 is SGDLS and CDR2 is YYNGEE in the germline V gene. This CDR3 has 15 residues. The CDR3 nucleotides are TGTGCCAGCAGCGTAGAGGGAAAAGGAGGCGAGACCCAGTACTTC. Its protein product is CASSVEGKGGETQYF.

This clone was seen a single time. The chain uses TRBV9 and TRBJ2-7, with D possibly matching TRBD2 (5 bases). The germline V gene has CDR1 SGDLS and CDR2 YYNGEE. This CDR3 contains 16 residues. V lost 0 bases and J lost 2, with 15 bases in between. In nucleotides, the CDR3 is TGTGCCAGCAGCGTAGGCCTGGGGAGTTGGGCCTACGAGCAGTACTTC. It translates to CASSVGLGSWAYEQYF.

This clone appeared once. V gene TRBV28 combines with J gene TRBJ1-2; D remains ambiguous. This CDR3 spans 13 amino acids. The germline gives CDR1 MDHEN, CDR2 SYDVKM. V gave up 2 bases and J gave up 7 bases, with 11 bases separating them. The CDR3 DNA sequence: TGTGCCAGCAGTTTAGATGTAAGTTTTGGCTACACCTTC. As protein: CASSLDVSFGYTF.

The CDR3 protein is CASSLRKEGETQYF. The CDR3 DNA sequence: TGTGCCAGCAGCTTAAGAAAGGAAGGAGAGACCCAGTACTTC. The chain carries TRBV7-9 and TRBJ2-5, with D hard to call. V dropped 2 bases and J dropped 4 bases, with 11 bases sitting between them. The germline gives CDR1 SEHNR, CDR2 FQNEAQ (reference sequence). The CDR3 loop spans 14 amino acids.

The chain links TRBV5-1 to TRBJ2-7; D gene uncertain. Germline V CDR1 and CDR2: SGHRS, YFSETQ. This CDR3 has 13 residues. Trimming pared 5 bases from V and 5 bases from J, leaving 14 bases between. CDR3 DNA: TGCGCCAGCAGGGTAACCTCCGGCGACGAGCAGTACTTC. Translating it yields CASRVTSGDEQYF.

This chain joins TRBV7-8 and TRBJ1-1; 9 bases match TRBD1. Per the germline V gene, CDR1 is SGHVS and CDR2 is FQNEAQ. The CDR3 is 14 residues long. V dropped 5 bases and J dropped 4; count of bases not matched to a gene: 5. In nucleotides, the CDR3 is TGTGCCAGCAGCGTGGGACAGGGTCGCACTGAAGCTTTCTTT. Its protein product is CASSVGQGRTEAFF.

In this sample, this clone turned up once. This chain links TRBV6-5 with TRBJ2-7; 7 bases agree with TRBD1. Germline CDR1 and CDR2: MNHEY and SVGAGI. The CDR3 extends over 12 amino acids. Germline trimming cut 6 bases from V and 7 bases from J; bases unmatched to any gene: 6. In DNA form, the CDR3 reads TGTGCCAGCAGGCGACAGGGAAGGGAGCAGTACTTC. Amino acid sequence: CASRRQGREQYF.

CDR3 bases: TGTGCCAGCAGCTCGAGGGCTGGGGGGAGAGACGAGCAGTACTTC. Translating it yields CASSSRAGGRDEQYF. The rearrangement uses TRBV7-6 and TRBJ2-7; TRBD2 might be the D (6 bases). V gave up 4 bases and J gave up 5 bases, with 18 bases separating them. Per germline, CDR1 SGHVS and CDR2 FNYEAQ. The CDR3 covers 15 residues. The whole variable domain, remainder taken from reference TRBV7-6 and TRBJ2-7, is GAGVSQSPRYKVTKRGQDVALRCDPISGHVSLYWYRQALGQGPEFLTYFNYEAQQDKSGLPNDRFSAERPEGSISTLTIQRTEQRDSAMYRCASSSRAGGRDEQYFGPGTRLTVT.

This sequence joins TRBV27 and TRBJ1-2, with TRBD1 identical over 7 bases. From germline, CDR1 is MNHEY and CDR2 SMNVEV (reference sequence). The ends lost 3 bases at V and 3 bases at J; junction bases unmatched: 1. This CDR3 comprises 13 residues. CDR3 protein: CASSFDRDYGYTF. The CDR3 DNA reads as TGTGCCAGCAGTTTCGACAGGGACTATGGCTACACCTTC.

The rearrangement uses TRBV25-1 and TRBJ2-4, with D perhaps matching TRBD2 (5 bases). This CDR3 is 13 amino acids long. V lost 1 base and J 6 bases, leaving 7 bases between the germline ends. CDR1 is MGHDK and CDR2 is SYGVNS in the germline V gene. CDR3 protein: CASSESGVNIQYF. In DNA, the CDR3 is TGTGCCAGCAGTGAATCCGGGGTAAACATTCAGTACTTC.

The rearrangement links TRBV27 to TRBJ2-2; D gene unclear. Per germline, CDR1 MNHEY and CDR2 SMNVEV (reference sequence). CDR3 length: 13 amino acids. V lost 2 bases and J lost 3, with 4 bases in between. As DNA, the CDR3 is TGTGCCAGCAGTTTAGCCTACACCGGGGAGCTGTTTTTT. It translates to CASSLAYTGELFF.

The gene calls are TRBV30 and TRBJ2-1; D is possibly TRBD2 (5 bases). Germline loops: CDR1 GTSNPN, CDR2 SVGIG (reference sequence). This CDR3 is 14 amino acids long. Between the trimmed V and J ends, which lost 0 bases and 4 bases, there was a span of 10 bases. CDR3 sequence: CAWSVLIAYNEQFF. DNA for the CDR3: TGTGCCTGGAGTGTACTTATAGCGTACAATGAGCAGTTCTTC.

This clone was recorded once. The genes are TRBV29-1 and TRBJ1-2; D gene ambiguous. V lost 7 bases, J lost 4 bases, and 13 bases lay in between. Looked up from germline, CDR1 is SQVTM and CDR2 is ANQGSEA. The CDR3 length is 12 residues. The CDR3: CSAAHPGYGYTF. Here the CDR3 DNA reads TGCAGCGCCGCCCACCCGGGCTATGGCTACACCTTC.

The chain recombines TRBV19 with TRBJ1-5; perhaps TRBD1 as D (5 bases). Trimming took off 6 bases at V and 1 base at J, with 13 bases between the two ends. The CDR3 extends over 15 amino acids. CDR1 is LNHDA and CDR2 is SQIVND in the germline V gene (reference sequence). DNA for the CDR3: TGTGCCAGTAGCATGTCTGGGGGAAGCAATCAGCCCCAGCATTTT. Protein sequence: CASSMSGGSNQPQHF.

V is TRBV5-4 and J is TRBJ2-5, with D possibly being TRBD2 (6 bases). CDR3 length: 14 residues. Germline V gene data show CDR1 as SGHNT and CDR2 as YYREEE (reference sequence). Trimming pared 0 bases from V and 5 bases from J, leaving 11 bases between. The CDR3 here is CASSLARTTETQYF. CDR3 nucleotides: TGTGCCAGCAGCTTGGCCCGGACTACCGAGACCCAGTACTTC.

The chain employs TRBV7-3 and TRBJ2-7, with D possibly being TRBD2 (6 bases). V gave up 2 bases and J gave up 0 bases, with 11 bases separating them. Germline V gene data show CDR1 as SGHTA and CDR2 as FQGTGA. This CDR3 has 15 amino acids. The CDR3 DNA sequence: TGTGCCAGCAGCTTATCGGGACTTAGCTCCTACGAGCAGTACTTC. Translated, it gives CASSLSGLSSYEQYF. Based on the CDR3 plus reference TRBV7-3 and TRBJ2-7, the full variable domain is GAGVSQTPSNKVTEKGKYVELRCDPISGHTALYWYRQSLGQGPEFLIYFQGTGAADDSGLPNDRFFAVRPEGSVSTLKIQRTERGDSAVYLCASSLSGLSSYEQYFGPGTRLTVT.

The chain employs TRBV28 and TRBJ2-3, with D possibly TRBD2 on 6 matching bases. The CDR3 runs 15 residues. CDR1 is MDHEN and CDR2 is SYDVKM in the germline V gene. Trimming removed 5 bases at V and 0 bases at J, with 12 bases between. The CDR3 loop reads CASSTHGGSTDTQYF. The CDR3 bases are TGTGCCAGCAGTACCCATGGGGGGAGCACAGATACGCAGTATTTT.

The chain is built from TRBV6-5 and TRBJ1-4; D unclear. This CDR3 is 14 amino acids long. Trimming took off 0 bases at V and 5 bases at J, with 7 bases between the two ends. The germline V gene has CDR1 MNHEY and CDR2 SVGAGI. In nucleotides, the CDR3 is TGTGCCAGCAGTTACTCGGCCACGAATGAAAAACTGTTTTTT. Translated: CASSYSATNEKLFF.

The V and J genes are TRBV5-1 and TRBJ2-7, with TRBD1 matching 7 bases. In germline, CDR1 is SGHRS, CDR2 YFSETQ. The CDR3 has 15 amino acids. The junction had 9 bases not matched to a gene; V was cut back by 4 bases and J by 2 bases. The CDR3 loop is CASSLQGVSAYEQYF. The CDR3 DNA follows: TGCGCCAGCAGCCTGCAGGGGGTGAGCGCCTACGAGCAGTACTTC.

V gene TRBV5-1 combines with J gene TRBJ2-7; 9 bases line up with TRBD1. V gave up 4 bases and J gave up 1 base; unmatched junction bases: 6. In germline, CDR1 is SGHRS, CDR2 YFSETQ. The CDR3 spans 15 residues. The CDR3 DNA is TGCGCCAGCAGCGGGACCGGGACAGGGTCCTACGAGCAGTACTTC. Encoded protein: CASSGTGTGSYEQYF.

This clone was observed a handful of times. This chain links TRBV27 with TRBJ2-2; 9 bases map to TRBD2. Germline assignment: CDR1 MNHEY and CDR2 SMNVEV (reference sequence). J lost 1 base, V lost 6 bases, and 3 bases had no gene match. The CDR3 has 15 amino acids. CDR3 bases: TGTGCCAGCAGGAAAGCGGGAGGGAACACCGGGGAGCTGTTTTTT. The encoded protein is CASRKAGGNTGELFF.

The chain recombines TRBV5-1 with TRBJ1-2; 7 nucleotides match TRBD1. CDR1 and CDR2 (germline): SGHRS, YFSETQ. The CDR3 has 15 residues. V lost 0 bases to trimming and J lost 2 bases; unmatched junction nucleotides: 4. This CDR3 is CASSLEPGGNYGYTF. As DNA, the CDR3 is TGCGCCAGCAGCTTGGAACCAGGGGGAAACTATGGCTACACCTTC.